This T cell receptor beta chain was found in a study of blood T cell repertoires in COVID-19. CDR1 is KGHSH, CDR2 LQKENI, per germline. V lost 2 bases to trimming and J lost 6 bases; unmatched junction nucleotides: 7. CDR3 size: 16 residues. Assay used: immunoSEQ multiplex PCR; TCRdb lists only in-frame clones, some missing. Among some 200,000 clones, just under 85% were seen once, and the ten largest hold about 6.9%. Sequencing was carried out using peripheral blood. This chain uses TRBV18 with TRBJ2-2; 9 nucleotides line up with TRBD1. This sequence originates from a human donor with acute or convalescent COVID-19. The donor label of this sample is uncertain. Here the CDR3 reads CASSPTRDRVSGELFF. CDR3 sequence (DNA): TGTGCCAGCTCACCAACACGGGACAGGGTATCCGGGGAGCTGTTTTTT.